The entry below describes one T cell receptor beta chain. What it binds is unknown. This sample is drawn from a study of cytomegalovirus exposure and HLA in healthy donors. Trimming took 0 bases from V and 7 from J; bases not matched to a gene: 9. Germline assignment: CDR1 SGHNT and CDR2 YYREEE (reference sequence). The CDR3 sequence is 18 residues long. The study's findings and limits: In a later analysis, compared with equally common non-associated chains, HLA-associated beta chains were more expanded. On later analysis, the bulk of CMV-associated TCR beta chains appeared to be HLA-restricted. The authors later found TCR association rates varying by HLA locus, with DRB1 most and HLA-C fewest. Previous analysis showed most TCR beta V segments were productive about 87% or about 30% of the time.

Primers: 60 Vbeta forward and 13 Jbeta reverse. TCRdb's copy holds only in-frame clones and misses some; the assay was immunoSEQ multiplex PCR. The sample contains some 120,000 clones, around four fifths of which appear only once. The V and J genes are TRBV5-4 and TRBJ2-1, with 14 bases aligning to TRBD2. Sequenced material: PBMCs. The TCR originated in a woman aged 40 to 50 in good health and CMV-seropositive. DNA for the CDR3: TGTGCCAGCAGCTTGGCCGGGACTAGCGGGAGCCGGGTAAATGAGCAGTTCTTC. Translated: CASSLAGTSGSRVNEQFF.